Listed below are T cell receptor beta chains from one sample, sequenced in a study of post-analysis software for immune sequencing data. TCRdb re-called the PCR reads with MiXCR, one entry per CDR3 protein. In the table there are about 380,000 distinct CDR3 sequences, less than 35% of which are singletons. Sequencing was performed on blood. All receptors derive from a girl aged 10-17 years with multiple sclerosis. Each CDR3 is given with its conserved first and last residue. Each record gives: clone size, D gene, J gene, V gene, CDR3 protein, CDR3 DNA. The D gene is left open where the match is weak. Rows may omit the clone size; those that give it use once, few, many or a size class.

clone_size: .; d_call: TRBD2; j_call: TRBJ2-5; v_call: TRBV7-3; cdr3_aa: CASSLNGGAQETQYF; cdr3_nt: TGTGCCAGCAGCTTAAACGGGGGGGCCCAAGAGACCCAGTACTTC
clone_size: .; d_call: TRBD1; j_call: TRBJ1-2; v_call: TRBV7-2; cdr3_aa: CASSLWEGQNYGYTF; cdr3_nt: TGTGCCAGCAGCTTATGGGAGGGACAGAACTATGGCTACACCTTC
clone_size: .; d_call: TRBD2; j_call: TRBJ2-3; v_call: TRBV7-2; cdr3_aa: CASSLGYSGGSADTQYF; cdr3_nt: TGTGCCAGCAGCTTAGGGTATAGCGGGGGAAGCGCAGATACGCAGTATTTT
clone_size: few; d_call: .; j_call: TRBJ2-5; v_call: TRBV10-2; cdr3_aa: CASTPQGWQETQYF; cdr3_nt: TGCGCCAGCACCCCCCAGGGGTGGCAAGAGACCCAGTACTTC
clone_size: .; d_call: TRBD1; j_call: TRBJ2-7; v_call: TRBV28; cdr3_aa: CASSMGQGQYF; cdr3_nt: TGTGCCAGCAGTATGGGACAGGGCCAGTACTTC
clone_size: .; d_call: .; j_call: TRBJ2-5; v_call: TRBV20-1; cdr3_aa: CSARSDTSYEQYF; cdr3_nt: TGCAGTGCTAGATCCGATACCTCCTACGAACAGTACTTC
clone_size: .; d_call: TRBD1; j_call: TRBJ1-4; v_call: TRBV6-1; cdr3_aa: CASSEYRQGATNEKLFF; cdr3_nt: TGTGCCAGCAGTGAATATCGACAGGGGGCAACTAATGAAAAACTGTTTTTT
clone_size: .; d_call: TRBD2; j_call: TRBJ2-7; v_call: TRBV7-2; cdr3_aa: CASSPRGASGGEQYF; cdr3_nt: TGTGCCAGCAGCCCAAGGGGGGCTAGCGGGGGCGAGCAGTACTTC
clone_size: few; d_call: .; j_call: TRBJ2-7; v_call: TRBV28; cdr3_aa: CASWGRGTDEQYF; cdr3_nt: TGTGCCAGCTGGGGAAGAGGTACTGACGAGCAGTACTTC
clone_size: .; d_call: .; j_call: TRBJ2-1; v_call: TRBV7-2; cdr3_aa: CASSLDSGGSYNEQFF; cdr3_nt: TGTGCCAGCAGCTTAGATTCGGGCGGCTCCTACAATGAGCAGTTCTTC
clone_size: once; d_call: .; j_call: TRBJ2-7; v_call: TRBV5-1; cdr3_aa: CASSARNLDPYEQYF; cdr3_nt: TGCGCCAGCAGCGCCAGGAATCTTGATCCCTACGAGCAGTACTTC
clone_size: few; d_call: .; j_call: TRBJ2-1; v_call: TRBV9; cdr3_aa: CASSEGGARKFF; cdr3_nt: TGTGCCAGCAGCGAGGGGGGGGCTCGGAAGTTCTTC
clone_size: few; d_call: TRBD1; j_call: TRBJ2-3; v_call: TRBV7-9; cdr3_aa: CASSPLTGADTQYF; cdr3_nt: TGTGCCAGCAGCCCGTTGACAGGGGCAGATACGCAGTATTTT
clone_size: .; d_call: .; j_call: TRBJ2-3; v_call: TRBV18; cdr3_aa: CASSPKDSPPDTQYF; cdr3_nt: TGTGCCAGCTCACCCAAGGATTCCCCCCCGGATACGCAGTATTTT
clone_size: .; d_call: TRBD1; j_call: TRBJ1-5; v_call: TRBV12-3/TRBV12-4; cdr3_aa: CASNKLGQGFNQPQHF; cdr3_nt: TGTGCCAGCAATAAACTTGGACAGGGCTTCAATCAGCCCCAGCATTTT
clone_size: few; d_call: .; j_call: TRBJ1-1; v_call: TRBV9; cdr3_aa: CASSVGTQAEAFF; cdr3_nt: TGTGCCAGCAGCGTAGGGACTCAGGCTGAAGCTTTCTTT
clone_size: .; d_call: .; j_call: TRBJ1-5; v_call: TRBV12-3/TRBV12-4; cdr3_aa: CASSPTRRTDYSNQPQHF; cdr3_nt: TGTGCCAGCAGTCCGACCCGACGGACAGATTATAGCAATCAGCCCCAGCATTTT
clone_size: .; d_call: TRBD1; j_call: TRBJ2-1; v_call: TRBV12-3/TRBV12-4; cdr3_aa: CASPPRTGEQFF; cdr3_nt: TGTGCCAGCCCCCCGCGGACAGGAGAGCAGTTCTTC
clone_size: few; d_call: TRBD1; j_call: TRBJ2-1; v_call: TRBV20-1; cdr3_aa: CSARGDRGSVNEQFF; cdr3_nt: TGCAGTGCTAGAGGGGACAGGGGATCAGTGAATGAGCAGTTCTTC
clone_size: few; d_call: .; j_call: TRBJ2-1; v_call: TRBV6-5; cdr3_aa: CASSRDGYNEQFF; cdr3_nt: TGTGCCAGCAGCCGGGACGGCTACAATGAGCAGTTCTTC
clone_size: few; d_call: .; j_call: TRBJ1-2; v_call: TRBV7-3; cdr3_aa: CASSLTGPGDGYTF; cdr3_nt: TGTGCCAGCAGCTTAACCGGCCCGGGGGATGGCTACACCTTC
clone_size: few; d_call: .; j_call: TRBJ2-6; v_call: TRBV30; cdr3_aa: CAWEQLSGANVLTF; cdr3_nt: TGTGCCTGGGAACAATTGTCTGGGGCCAACGTCCTGACTTTC
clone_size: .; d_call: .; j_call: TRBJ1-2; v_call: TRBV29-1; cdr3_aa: CSVVNGAYGYTF; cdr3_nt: TGCAGCGTTGTTAACGGGGCCTATGGCTACACCTTC
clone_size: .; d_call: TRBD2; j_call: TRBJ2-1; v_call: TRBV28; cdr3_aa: CASRRTSGGRNEQFF; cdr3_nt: TGTGCCAGCCGTCGGACTAGCGGGGGAAGGAATGAGCAGTTCTTC
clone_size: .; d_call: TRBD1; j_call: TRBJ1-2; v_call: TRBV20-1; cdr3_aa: CSAIRTGPYGYTF; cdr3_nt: TGCAGTGCTATTAGGACAGGGCCCTATGGCTACACCTTC
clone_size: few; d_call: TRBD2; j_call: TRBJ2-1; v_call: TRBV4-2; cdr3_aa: CASSQATSGGFNEQFF; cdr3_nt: TGTGCCAGCAGCCAAGCTACTAGCGGGGGTTTCAATGAGCAGTTCTTC
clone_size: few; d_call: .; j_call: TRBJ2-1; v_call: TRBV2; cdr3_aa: CASRGYLGNEQFF; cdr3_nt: TGTGCCAGCAGGGGGTATCTTGGGAATGAGCAGTTCTTC
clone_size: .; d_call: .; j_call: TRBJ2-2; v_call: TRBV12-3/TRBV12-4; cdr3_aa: CASSLDGGGSGELFF; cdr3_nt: TGTGCCAGCAGTTTAGATGGCGGGGGCTCCGGGGAGCTGTTTTTT
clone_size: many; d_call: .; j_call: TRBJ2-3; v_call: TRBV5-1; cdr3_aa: CASSLPGGGFDTQYF; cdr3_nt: TGCGCCAGCAGCTTGCCTGGGGGGGGCTTTGATACGCAGTATTTT
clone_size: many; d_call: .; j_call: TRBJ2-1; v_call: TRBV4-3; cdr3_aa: CASSQDYVSYNEQFF; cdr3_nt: TGCGCCAGCAGCCAAGATTACGTCTCCTACAATGAGCAGTTCTTC
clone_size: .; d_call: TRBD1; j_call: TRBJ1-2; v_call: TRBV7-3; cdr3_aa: CTSSLGGQGSYGYTF; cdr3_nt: TGTACCAGCAGCTTAGGGGGACAGGGAAGCTATGGCTACACCTTC
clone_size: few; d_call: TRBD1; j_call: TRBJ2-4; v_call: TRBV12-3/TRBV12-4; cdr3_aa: CASSKRQGPSIQYF; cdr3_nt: TGTGCCAGCAGTAAACGACAGGGTCCAAGCATTCAGTACTTC
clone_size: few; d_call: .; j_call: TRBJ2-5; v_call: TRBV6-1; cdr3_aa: CASIRSRVYQETQYF; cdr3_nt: TGTGCCAGCATCCGGTCCAGGGTTTACCAAGAGACCCAGTACTTC
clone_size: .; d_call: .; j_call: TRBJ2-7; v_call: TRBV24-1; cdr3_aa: CATSEGRRGLYEQYF; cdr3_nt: TGTGCCACCAGTGAAGGTCGCAGAGGACTCTACGAGCAGTACTTC
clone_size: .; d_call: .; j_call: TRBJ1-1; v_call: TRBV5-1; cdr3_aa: CASSLGDLDTEAFF; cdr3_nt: TGCGCCAGCAGCCTCGGGGATCTGGACACTGAAGCTTTCTTT
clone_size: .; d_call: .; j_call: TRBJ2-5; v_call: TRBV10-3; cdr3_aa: CAISDPGGRGETQYF; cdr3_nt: TGTGCCATCAGTGACCCCGGGGGCCGCGGAGAGACCCAGTACTTC
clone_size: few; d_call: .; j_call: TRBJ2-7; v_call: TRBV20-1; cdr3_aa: CSARALSSFYEQYF; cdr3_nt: TGCAGTGCTAGAGCTCTTTCATCCTTTTACGAGCAGTACTTC
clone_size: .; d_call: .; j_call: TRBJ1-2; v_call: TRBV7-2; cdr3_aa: CASSLAITGRYGYTF; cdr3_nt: TGTGCCAGCAGCTTAGCGATCACAGGAAGGTATGGCTACACCTTC
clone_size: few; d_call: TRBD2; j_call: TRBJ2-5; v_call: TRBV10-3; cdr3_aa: CAMTPGLAGITRSQYF; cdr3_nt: TGTGCCATGACACCGGGACTAGCGGGCATCACTCGGTCCCAGTACTTC
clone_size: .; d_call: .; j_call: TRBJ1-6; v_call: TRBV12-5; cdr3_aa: CASAQQGGNSPLHF; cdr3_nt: TGTGCTAGTGCTCAACAGGGAGGGAATTCACCCCTCCACTTT
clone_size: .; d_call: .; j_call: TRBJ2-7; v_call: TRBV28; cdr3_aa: CASSLTAIPDYEQYF; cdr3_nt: TGTGCCAGCAGTTTAACGGCTATACCAGACTACGAGCAGTACTTC